This T cell receptor (beta chain) stems from a study of blood T cells in healthy people across ages. A second PCR of 7 to 11 cycles used a sample-barcoded 5' primer and a J-beta primer mix. MiXCR was run by TCRdb on the 5' RACE reads, yielding one entry per CDR3 protein. Here the sample spans 1.8 million or so distinct CDR3 sequences, more than 35% being singletons. Roughly 10 milliliters of peripheral blood were drawn from each donor into EDTA-treated tubes. Per sample, at least 5 micrograms of total RNA were extracted. In this sample, this clonotype turned up a few times. The CDR3 covers 14 residues. The V end was cut by 5 bases, the J end by 1 base, with 12 bases between. Germline lookup yields CDR1 DFQATT and CDR2 SNEGSKA (reference sequence).

J is TRBJ2-1 and V is TRBV20-1; no reliable D call. The receptor's source is a human donor in good health. The sample comprised blood. The CDR3 DNA sequence: TGCAGTGCTGCCTTATACCTATCCTACAATGAGCAGTTCTTC. Its protein product is CSAALYLSYNEQFF.